This TCR beta chain was sequenced during a study of cytomegalovirus exposure and HLA in healthy donors. Study at large: The Caucasian-associated ancestry cluster held over 65% of a few hundred genotyped donors.

This clone turned up a few times. Its antigen is still unknown. Each of the donors was a healthy bone marrow donor. PCR amplification relied on 60 Vbeta primers (plus 13 Jbeta primers). The data were produced by immunoSEQ multiplex PCR, yet TCRdb's version contains in-frame clones alone and is incomplete. The sample consists of about 150,000 clones, around 60% of them appearing once. The CDR3 length is 15 residues. CDR1 is SGHRS, CDR2 YFSETQ, per germline. J lost 6 bases, V lost 0 bases, and 4 bases had no gene match. Overall study findings and caveats: Later analysis identified several of the most significant clusters that appeared linked to common viral pathogens. Sequencing artifact likely explains a cluster of highly shared sequence variants.

The receptor was isolated from a woman aged 55-69 years in good health and CMV-seropositive. Specimen: PBMCs. The V and J genes are TRBV5-1 and TRBJ2-1; 9 bases agree with TRBD1. The CDR3 nucleotides are TGCGCCAGCAGCTTGGAGTGGACAGGGGTCAATGAGCAGTTCTTC. It translates to CASSLEWTGVNEQFF.